This paragraph reports one T cell receptor (beta chain). This clone was recorded once. Its antigen is not yet known. No per-base quality is available; no much larger clone lies one base away. The cohort was made up of roughly 670 healthy bone marrow donors. At the time of sampling, every cohort member was nominally healthy, though immune exposures that went unrecorded were likely present. The donor was CMV seronegative and belonged to the group of 320 or so seronegative cohort members. Every donor gave a peripheral blood sample, and the peripheral blood mononuclear cells from that sample were used for TCR beta sequencing. The Qiagen DNeasy Blood Extraction Kit was used to extract genomic DNA from the blood cell samples. For CDR1 and CDR2, the germline V gene lists SGHAT and FQNNGV. The CDR3 measures 14 amino acids from cysteine to phenylalanine. The only DNA kept is the CDR3, 42 bases in frame from the first base. Deletion took 1 base off V and 5 bases off J, with a span of 8 bases between the germline ends.

Receptor amplification or capture employed the immunoSEQ multiplex PCR assay. For the multiplex PCR, a mixture combining 60 forward primers for TCR Vbeta segments and 13 reverse primers for TCR Jbeta segments was used. The CDR3 region of rearranged TCR beta genes was amplified from genomic DNA by a multiplex PCR assay. On the Illumina HiSeq System, the amplified TCR beta libraries were sequenced as 87-base-pair reads. The source study handled its data this way. In a later analysis, tens of millions of unique TCR beta chains were counted across the roughly 610 repertoires, and roughly 11 million of these chains were shared by at least two donors. To remove PCR and sequencing errors, raw reads were error-corrected and collapsed into unique sequences using a nearest-neighbor algorithm that merged closely related sequences. Alignment of CDR3 sequences to IMGT reference sequences was used to assign V, D and J gene segments. For a sequence to be retained, at least a six-nucleotide match to both a V gene segment and a J gene segment was required. A rearrangement counted as productive if the CDR3 had no stop codons and remained in frame with V and J, and every other rearrangement counted as non-productive. CDR3 was defined according to IMGT convention as the region running from the second conserved V-encoded cysteine to the conserved J-encoded phenylalanine. In an earlier analysis of more than 550 of the donors, sequences lacking an unambiguous match to a single V gene segment were excluded. An earlier analysis of almost 600 of the donors classified V segments as functional when productive rearrangements were above 56.7% and as segregating when the standard deviation between donors was above 5%. To diagnose cytomegalovirus status from the catalog of TCR beta chain sequences, a statistical classification framework was built. In a later analysis, TCR nucleotide sequences were compared against IMGT/GENE-DB human TR gene sequences so that V and J genes could be assigned. Using the TCRdist pipeline, a later analysis assigned CDR3 sequences along with most-parsimonious VDJ recombination scenarios. In a later analysis, each TCR beta chain was defined by its CDR3 amino acid sequence together with its V-gene family, and reads without a unique V-gene family were excluded. In a later analysis, approximately 640 highly shared, low-generation-probability nucleotide sequences were removed to address suspected cross-contamination and a sequencing artifact. A later analysis calculated a clonal expansion index for each public chain from normalized within-repertoire ranks of inferred template counts. Generation probabilities in a later analysis came from a VDJ recombination model fitted to out-of-frame rearrangements, and those results were checked against IGoR. In a later analysis, TCR-TCR, TCR-HLA and TCR-CMV co-occurrence was scored with hypergeometric tests, and a repertoire-size bias correction was applied to TCR pairs. In a later analysis, false discovery rates were estimated by permuting HLA or CMV assignments 20 times. A later analysis grouped co-occurring TCRs with DBSCAN, adding TCRdist sequence similarity when clustering within HLA-allele-positive subsets. Repertoires with fewer than 30,000 or more than 120,000 public chains, plus five repertoires with anomalous nucleotide sharing, were excluded from co-occurrence clustering. TCRdb provides this immuneACCESS table in a form limited to in-frame rearrangements. Some clones are lacking; in checked studies, under half of them reflect an unresolved V gene, and why the rest are absent is not known. That table furnishes V, J and clone size, whereas the DNA furnished D and trimming. The sample includes approximately 150,000 clones, with around 77% observed a single time. Approximately 1.3% of the sample comes from the top ten.

The data originate from a study of cytomegalovirus exposure and HLA in healthy donors listed by TCRdb under 2017. In terms of the full investigation: According to an earlier analysis of a few hundred of the donors, about 179 million T cells yielded over 90 million unique TCR beta sequences and around 300 Gb of sequence data. Of the roughly 400 genotyped donors, about 80% fell in the genetic ancestry cluster associated with self-reported Caucasian donors. In a later genetic analysis, genome-wide SNP genotypes for about three fifths of the roughly 670 donors were used, and that subset was treated as a discovery cohort. On average, around 240,000 unique TCR beta nucleotide sequences were sequenced per donor among roughly 430 genotyped donors of the cohort, with roughly 18% of those sequences being non-productive. Donor age, sex, ethnicity and CMV serostatus were compiled together with the repertoire data. About 330 gigabases of sequencing data and about 92 million unique TCR sequences made up an early release that covered over 550 HLA-typed donors. In addition to the first cohort of 500 to 850 subjects, a separate validation cohort of some 120 different subjects was used. Class I and class II HLA loci were covered by the typing at four-digit resolution. Rather than using new phenotypic data, the later analysis identified candidate immune exposures from TCR beta sequences and from how often those sequences occurred across donors. Because of strong linkage in the cohort, 4 to 6 DR-DQ haplotypes were treated as single units for association and clustering. All discovery cohort repertoires had been generated on a single sequencing platform. The T cell repertoires of roughly 660 subjects were profiled by immunosequencing and related to cytomegalovirus serostatus. Typing coverage differed by locus: A, B, C, DRB1 and DQB1 were typed in roughly 620-630 donors, DQA1 in about 510, DPA1 in 600 to 610, and DPB1 in around 440. In a later analysis, previously published TCR beta repertoires from hundreds of donors were re-analyzed and high-resolution HLA genotyping was added so that TCR occurrence patterns could be studied. An earlier analysis of 587 of the donors applied high-throughput TCR beta sequencing to assess whether each TCR beta V gene segment acted as functional or pseudogenic. The study was designed to test whether signatures of past pathogen exposure could be identified by cataloging public T cell receptors. The study combined high-throughput TCR immunosequencing, statistical association of individual TCRs with disease status, and machine learning to predict cytomegalovirus infection status. Beyond this particular receptor, the publication reports: The earlier analysis of approximately 590 of the donors excluded some 15 rarely observed V segments, including chromosome 9 orphons, because counts were too low. A later analysis found that HLA-associated TCR beta chains were more clonally expanded and had lower generation probabilities than equally common non-associated chains. It was suggested by the authors that the approach could potentially be generalized to other disease states and immunological phenotypes. In a later genetic analysis, a missense DCLRE1C variant was associated with V-gene and J-gene trimming of TCR beta chains, and the association was replicated in an independent cohort. In vitro tests confirmed that a few of the cytomegalovirus-associated TCR beta chains recognize cytomegalovirus antigens. A group of highly shared sequence variants was considered likely to be a technical artifact of the sequencing pipeline. In a later analysis, most CMV-associated TCR beta chains were found to appear HLA-restricted, with HLA associations seemingly driven largely by CMV exposure. When HLA alleles, especially DR and DQ, strongly co-occurred, TCR associations were difficult to assign to individual alleles. A further reported finding was that TCR beta sequences accurately predicted the HLA-A and HLA-B alleles for most subjects in the first cohort. In a later analysis, the rate of TCR association differed among HLA loci, with DRB1 alleles having the most associated TCRs and HLA-C alleles having the fewest. The classifier was reported to diagnose cytomegalovirus status with high specificity and sensitivity in both the original and validation cohorts. Immune exposure information for the cohort was limited to CMV serostatus. In this cohort, only TCR beta chains were sequenced, and detectable features were limited by the absence of alpha or paired-chain data. The study listed 150 to 200 TCR beta chains as associated with cytomegalovirus. Most TCR sequences were seen in very few donors, while some public TCRs were found in many individuals. Linkage disequilibrium might explain the correlated functional status among segregating V segments, but an unknown experimental factor could not be ruled out. In a later analysis, several top co-occurrence clusters were reported to appear linked to parvovirus B19, influenza, CMV and Epstein-Barr virus. Because HLA typing was missing for some donors at each locus, association tests included only the typed subset. The 87-base-pair reads could not distinguish some IMGT-functional V segments, including TRBV6-2 and TRBV6-3, so those segments were excluded. Roughly uniform sequencing depth across donors was assumed in presence/absence analyses, although this assumption may not hold. An earlier analysis of 587 of the donors showed that most TCR beta V segments appeared in productive rearrangements either about 87% or about 30% of the time, which broadly matched IMGT annotations. In a later analysis, some 17,000 TCR beta sequences were associated with specific HLA alleles at a false discovery rate of 0.05. A later genetic analysis reported fewer N-insertions in productive TCRs among donors in an Asian-associated ancestry cluster than the roughly 670-donor mean.

The V gene is TRBV11-2 and the J gene is TRBJ2-2; TRBD1 is perhaps the D gene, given 7 matching bases. The sequenced sample consisted of PBMCs. The sequence was obtained from a man in his sixties in good health and CMV-seronegative. The DNA reads TGTGCCAGCAGCTTAGCAGGGGGGACCGGGGAGCTGTTTTTT. It encodes CASSLAGGTGELFF.